Each of the 29 T cell receptor beta chains below was sequenced from the same sample in a study of cytomegalovirus exposure and HLA in healthy donors. PCR was performed using 60 Vbeta and 13 Jbeta primers. TCRdb's copy holds only in-frame clones and misses some; the assay was immunoSEQ multiplex PCR. The sample has some 150,000 clones. The sample comprised PBMCs. The origin of the receptors is a woman aged 18-35 years in good health and CMV-seronegative.

The chain employs TRBV2 and TRBJ2-2, with 10 bases lining up with TRBD2. Per germline, CDR1 SNHLY and CDR2 FYNNEI. V shed 8 bases, J shed 5 bases, and the junction held 11 bases outside the gene matches. This CDR3 is 16 amino acids long. CDR3 coding DNA: TGTGCCAGCGGTTCTAGCGGGAGAAGGGGAACCGGGGAGCTGTTTTTT. It codes for CASGSSGRRGTGELFF.

The V gene is TRBV9, the J gene TRBJ2-7; the D gene is possibly TRBD2 (6 bases). Germline-derived CDR1 and CDR2 are SGDLS and YYNGEE. CDR3 size: 15 residues. The germline V and J ends were trimmed by 4 bases and 2 bases, with 16 bases remaining between them. The chain's CDR3 is CASSPSSGSTYEQYF. DNA for the CDR3: TGTGCCAGCAGCCCTAGTAGCGGCTCCACCTACGAGCAGTACTTC.

This rearrangement joins TRBV4-2 to TRBJ1-1; tentatively, D is TRBD1 (6 bases). The germline CDR1 and CDR2 sequences are LGHNA and YNFKEQ. The CDR3 is made up of 15 amino acids. V lost 4 bases to trimming and J lost 1 base, with 13 bases between them. The CDR3 sequence: CASSPNRVENTEAFF. CDR3 DNA: TGTGCCAGCAGCCCTAACAGGGTCGAGAACACTGAAGCTTTCTTT.

V and J are TRBV5-1 and TRBJ2-7, with TRBD2 as a possible D gene (6 bases). Looked up from germline, CDR1 is SGHRS and CDR2 is YFSETQ. V lost 4 bases and J lost 4, with 12 bases in between. The CDR3 runs 13 residues. CDR3 loop: CASSLTRSYEQYF. CDR3 coding DNA: TGCGCCAGCAGCCTGACTAGGTCTTACGAGCAGTACTTC.

The genes are TRBV4-1 and TRBJ1-1, with TRBD1 matching over 8 bases. The CDR3 totals 16 residues. Trimming removed 4 bases from V and 0 bases from J; junction bases left unmatched: 7. The germline V gene encodes CDR1 MGHRA and CDR2 YSYEKL. The CDR3 reads CASSPKWTGLNTEAFF. CDR3 coding DNA: TGCGCCAGCAGCCCTAAGTGGACAGGGCTGAACACTGAAGCTTTCTTT.

The chain uses TRBV7-2 and TRBJ1-1; tentatively, D is TRBD1 (5 bases). Trimming cost V 8 bases and J 10 bases, with 17 bases left between them. Germline CDR1 and CDR2: SGHTA and FQGNSA. CDR3 length equals 12 residues. The DNA for the CDR3 is TGTGCCAGCCTTAACCCGGGGGAATCAGCTTTCTTT. As protein: CASLNPGESAFF. Full variable domain (remainder filled in from reference TRBV7-2 and TRBJ1-1): GAGVSQSPSNKVTEKGKDVELRCDPISGHTALYWYRQSLGQGLEFLIYFQGNSAPDKSGLPSDRFSAERTGGSVSTLTIQRTQQEDSAVYLCASLNPGESAFFGQGTRLTVV.

The rearrangement uses TRBV9 and TRBJ2-7; D may be TRBD1 (6 bases). The CDR3 is 14 amino acids. Germline V lookup: CDR1 SGDLS, CDR2 YYNGEE. V was cut by 1 base and J by 0 bases, with 8 bases left in between. CDR3 region: CASSVKDSSYEQYF. The CDR3 DNA is TGTGCCAGCAGCGTAAAGGACAGCTCCTACGAGCAGTACTTC.

V is TRBV6-6 and J is TRBJ1-4; TRBD1 might be the D (5 bases). CDR1 is MNHNY, CDR2 SVGAGI, per germline (reference sequence). Trimming took off 4 bases at V and 3 bases at J, with 6 bases between the two ends. This CDR3 region has 13 residues. CDR3 protein: CASSWGSNEKLFF. In nucleotides, the CDR3 is TGTGCCAGCAGTTGGGGCTCTAATGAAAAACTGTTTTTT.

The rearrangement links TRBV6-4 to TRBJ2-7; TRBD2 aligns across 7 bases. With 4 bases clipped from V and 2 bases from J, the junction kept 8 bases outside the gene matches. The CDR3 contains 15 residues. Germline CDR1 MRHNA, CDR2 SNTAGT. DNA for the CDR3: TGTGCCAGCAGTGTAGTGGCTAGCGGAACCTACGAGCAGTACTTC. It is translated as CASSVVASGTYEQYF.

This rearrangement joins TRBV5-4 to TRBJ1-3; weak D call: TRBD1 (6 bases). The germline V and J ends were trimmed by 2 bases and 4 bases, with 7 bases remaining between them. This CDR3 region has 13 residues. Germline CDR1 and CDR2: SGHNT and YYREEE (reference sequence). The CDR3 spells CASSLQGGNTIYF. Here the CDR3 DNA reads TGTGCCAGCAGCTTACAGGGCGGAAACACCATATATTTT.

A note on this clone: Since the CDR3 does not end with the conserved phenylalanine or tryptophan, this likely comes from a read error. No DNA is shown, since the ends of the CDR3 on it are uncertain; the CDR3 is the one TCRdb lists. The gene calls are TRBV2 and TRBJ2-3; the listed D gene, TRBD2, was not tested against the DNA. 11 amino acids form the CDR3, both terminal residues included. Germline CDR1 SNHLY, CDR2 FYNNEI. The CDR3: CASSEEAGAYV.

J is TRBJ2-7 and V is TRBV5-5; 11 bases match TRBD1. Germline CDR1 and CDR2: SGHKS and YYEKEE (reference sequence). The CDR3 consists of 15 residues. The V segment lost 3 bases and the J segment 6 bases; nucleotides outside the gene matches: 8. This CDR3 reads CASSWGTGGLGEQYF. CDR3 nucleotide sequence: TGTGCCAGCAGCTGGGGGACAGGGGGTTTGGGCGAGCAGTACTTC.

CDR3 sequence (DNA): TGTGCCAGCAGCCATAACCCTCGGGAGACCCAGTACTTC. Translating it yields CASSHNPRETQYF. The chain links TRBV14 to TRBJ2-5; D not certain. Trimming took off 3 bases at V and 5 bases at J, with 10 bases between the two ends. Germline loops: CDR1 SGHDN, CDR2 FVKESK. This CDR3 is 13 amino acids long.

V usage is TRBV6-5 and J usage is TRBJ2-5; 10 nucleotides agree with TRBD1. Germline CDR1 MNHEY, CDR2 SVGAGI. V was pared by 6 bases and J by 5 bases, with 9 bases of the junction left unmatched. This CDR3 is 15 amino acids long. CDR3: CASRQDRGRGETQYF. CDR3 DNA sequence: TGTGCCAGCAGGCAGGACAGGGGGAGAGGGGAGACCCAGTACTTC.

The CDR3 DNA reads as TGCGCCAGCAGTAAAGGCCTAGCGGGAGCGCCGCTATACAATGAGCAGTTCTTC. Translation gives CASSKGLAGAPLYNEQFF. The genes are TRBV4-1 and TRBJ2-1; 10 bases fit TRBD2. Germline CDR1 is MGHRA and CDR2 is YSYEKL. The CDR3 has 18 amino acids. V gave up 6 bases and J gave up 4 bases; unmatched junction bases: 15.

The CDR3 nucleotides read TGTGCCAGCAACTCGCCGGGGGGGTCGGAGACCCAGTACTTC. Protein product: CASNSPGGSETQYF. This chain connects TRBV5-4 to TRBJ2-5, with 8 bases matching TRBD2. With 6 bases clipped from V and 5 bases from J, the junction kept 9 bases outside the gene matches. Germline values: CDR1 SGHNT, CDR2 YYREEE (reference sequence). The CDR3 totals 14 residues.

This chain uses TRBV11-2 with TRBJ1-1; the D is unclear. The length of the CDR3 is 11 residues. Germline loops: CDR1 SGHAT, CDR2 FQNNGV. V gave up 3 bases and J gave up 7 bases, with 6 bases separating them. The chain's CDR3 is CASSLVSEAFF. The CDR3 DNA is TGTGCCAGCAGCTTGGTTAGTGAAGCTTTCTTT.

The rearrangement uses TRBV5-1 and TRBJ2-2; tentative D call: TRBD1 (6 bases). With 3 bases removed from V and 4 bases from J, the gap between germline ends came to 10 bases. This CDR3 has 14 amino acids. CDR1 and CDR2 (germline): SGHRS, YFSETQ. CDR3 sequence reads: CASSYRVGTGELFF. CDR3 DNA sequence: TGCGCCAGCAGCTACAGGGTGGGCACCGGGGAGCTGTTTTTT.

The V and J genes are TRBV23-1 and TRBJ1-1; D gene ambiguous. TRBV23-1 is an ORF for which the function is uncertain. The V end was cut by 6 bases, the J end by 3 bases, with 8 bases between. The CDR3 length is 12 residues. As DNA, the CDR3 is TGCGCCAGCAGCCTCAGGTACACTGAAGCTTTCTTT. Translating gives CASSLRYTEAFF.

V gene TRBV25-1 combines with J gene TRBJ2-1; D ambiguous. Trimming left V 7 bases short and J 4 bases short, with 14 bases between. This CDR3 comprises 14 residues. The germline CDR1 and CDR2 sequences are MGHDK and SYGVNS. CDR3 nucleotide sequence: TGTGCCAGCATTCCTAAGAACGGGTACAATGAGCAGTTCTTC. It codes for CASIPKNGYNEQFF.

The chain has TRBV28 and TRBJ2-6; maybe TRBD2 (6 bases). The CDR3 is made up of 17 amino acids. With 7 bases removed from V and 0 bases from J, the gap between germline ends came to 16 bases. Germline V lookup: CDR1 MDHEN, CDR2 SYDVKM. CDR3 in amino acids: CASNKGTAVSGANVLTF. As DNA, the CDR3 is TGTGCCAGCAACAAAGGGACTGCAGTCTCTGGGGCCAACGTCCTGACTTTC.

The chain carries TRBV5-4 and TRBJ2-7; 9 bases agree with TRBD1. Germline-derived CDR1 and CDR2 are SGHNT and YYREEE (reference sequence). Germline trimming cut 4 bases from V and 1 base from J; bases unmatched to any gene: 9. The CDR3 consists of 16 residues. CDR3 in amino acids: CASSDEQGARSYEQYF. The DNA of the CDR3 is TGTGCCAGCAGCGACGAACAGGGGGCCAGGTCCTACGAGCAGTACTTC.

The CDR3 nucleotides are TGTGCCACCAGCAGAGAACAGGGACAGACAGCCTCTGGAAACACCATATATTTT. This codes for CATSREQGQTASGNTIYF. This chain uses TRBV15 with TRBJ1-3; 7 bases match TRBD1. The CDR3 consists of 18 residues. Per germline, CDR1 LNHNV and CDR2 YYDKDF (reference sequence). Unmatched junction bases numbered 8, after V lost 0 bases and J lost 0 bases. The entire variable domain, with the rest obtained from reference TRBV15 and TRBJ1-3, is as follows: DAMVIQNPRYQVTQFGKPVTLSCSQTLNHNVMYWYQQKSSQAPKLLFHYYDKDFNNEADTPDNFQSRRPNTSFCFLDIRSPGLGDTAMYLCATSREQGQTASGNTIYFGEGSWLTVV.

The V gene is TRBV9, the J gene TRBJ2-1; no firm D call. The germline V and J ends were trimmed by 2 bases and 8 bases, with 17 bases remaining between them. Per the germline V gene, CDR1 is SGDLS and CDR2 is YYNGEE. The CDR3 totals 15 residues. The CDR3 coding sequence is TGTGCCAGCAGCGTTTTCGGAGCCAAGATGGATGAGCAGTTCTTC. Translated: CASSVFGAKMDEQFF.

The chain couples TRBV29-1 to TRBJ1-2; the match to TRBD1 covers 10 bases. The J segment lost 6 bases and the V segment lost 7 bases, leaving 11 bases of the junction unmatched. The CDR3 is 14 amino acids. Looked up from germline, CDR1 is SQVTM and CDR2 is ANQGSEA. The CDR3 DNA follows: TGCAGCGCTACATCGGCGACAGGGGGCGATGGCTACACCTTC. It specifies CSATSATGGDGYTF.

The chain employs TRBV5-1 and TRBJ2-1; the match to TRBD1 covers 10 bases. V gave up 0 bases and J gave up 8 bases; unmatched junction bases: 8. Germline V gives CDR1 SGHRS, CDR2 YFSETQ. CDR3 length equals 16 residues. The CDR3: CASSLVRTGGYDEQFF. CDR3 sequence (DNA): TGCGCCAGCAGCTTGGTTAGGACAGGGGGATACGATGAGCAGTTCTTC.

The V and J genes are TRBV23-1 and TRBJ1-2; D is perhaps TRBD1 (5 bases). TRBV23-1 is sorted into the ORF group, with uncertain function. V lost 4 bases and J lost 4, with 10 bases in between. This CDR3 spans 13 amino acids. CDR3 region: CASSRQGSYGYTF. For the CDR3, the DNA is TGCGCCAGCAGTCGCCAGGGTTCCTATGGCTACACCTTC.

The chain uses TRBV7-9 and TRBJ1-1; D is ambiguous. Trimming took 5 bases from V and 1 from J, leaving 14 bases between them. CDR3 length: 15 amino acids. In germline, CDR1 is SEHNR, CDR2 FQNEAQ (reference sequence). The CDR3 is CASSTKRRSNTEAFF. CDR3 coding DNA: TGTGCCAGCAGCACAAAAAGGAGGTCGAACACTGAAGCTTTCTTT.

The V call is TRBV25-1, the J call TRBJ2-7; D remains unclear. This CDR3 has 12 residues. V lost 6 bases and J lost 0, with 6 bases in between. Germline lookup yields CDR1 MGHDK and CDR2 SYGVNS. CDR3: CASRQSSYEQYF. CDR3 DNA sequence: TGTGCCAGCAGACAGAGCTCCTACGAGCAGTACTTC.